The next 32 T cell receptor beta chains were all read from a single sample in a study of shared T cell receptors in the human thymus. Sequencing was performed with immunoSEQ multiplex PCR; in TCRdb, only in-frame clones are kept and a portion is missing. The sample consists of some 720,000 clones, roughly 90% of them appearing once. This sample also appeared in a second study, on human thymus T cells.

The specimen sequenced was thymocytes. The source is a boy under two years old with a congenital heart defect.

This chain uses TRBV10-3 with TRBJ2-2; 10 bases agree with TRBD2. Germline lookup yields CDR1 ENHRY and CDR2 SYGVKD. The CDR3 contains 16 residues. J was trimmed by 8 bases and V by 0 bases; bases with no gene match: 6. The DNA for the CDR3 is TGTGCCATCAGTGAGTCGCCTAGCGGGAGCGGAGGGGAGCTGTTTTTT. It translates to CAISESPSGSGGELFF.

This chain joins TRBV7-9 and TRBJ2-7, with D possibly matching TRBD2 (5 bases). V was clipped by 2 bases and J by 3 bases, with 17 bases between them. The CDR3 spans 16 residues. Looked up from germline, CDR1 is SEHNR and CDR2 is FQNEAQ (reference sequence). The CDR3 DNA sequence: TGTGCCAGCAGCTTACTCCCTGGCCTAGCCTACTACGAGCAGTACTTC. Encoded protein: CASSLLPGLAYYEQYF.

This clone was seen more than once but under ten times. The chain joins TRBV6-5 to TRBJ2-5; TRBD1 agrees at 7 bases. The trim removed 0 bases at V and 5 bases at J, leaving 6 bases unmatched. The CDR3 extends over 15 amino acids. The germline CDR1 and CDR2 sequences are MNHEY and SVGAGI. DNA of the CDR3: TGTGCCAGCAGTTACTCGAGGGGGCCAAGGGAGACCCAGTACTTC. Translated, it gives CASSYSRGPRETQYF.

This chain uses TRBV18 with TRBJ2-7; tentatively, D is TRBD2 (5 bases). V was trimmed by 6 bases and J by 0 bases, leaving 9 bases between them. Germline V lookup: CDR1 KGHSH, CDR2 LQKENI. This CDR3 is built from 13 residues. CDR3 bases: TGTGCCAGCTCCGGGATATTCTCCTACGAGCAGTACTTC. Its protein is CASSGIFSYEQYF.

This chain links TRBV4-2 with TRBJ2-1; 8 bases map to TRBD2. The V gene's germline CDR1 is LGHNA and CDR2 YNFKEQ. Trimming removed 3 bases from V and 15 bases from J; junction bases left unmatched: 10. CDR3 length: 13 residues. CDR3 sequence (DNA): TGTGCCAGCAGCCAGTCCCCGGGACTAGTCGCGTTCTTC. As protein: CASSQSPGLVAFF.

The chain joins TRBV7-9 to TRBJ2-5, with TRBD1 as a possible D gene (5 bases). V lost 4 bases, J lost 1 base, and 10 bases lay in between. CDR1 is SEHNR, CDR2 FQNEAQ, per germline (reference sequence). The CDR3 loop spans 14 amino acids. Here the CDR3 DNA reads TGTGCCAGCAGCTCGACAGAGACCCAAGAGACCCAGTACTTC. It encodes CASSSTETQETQYF.

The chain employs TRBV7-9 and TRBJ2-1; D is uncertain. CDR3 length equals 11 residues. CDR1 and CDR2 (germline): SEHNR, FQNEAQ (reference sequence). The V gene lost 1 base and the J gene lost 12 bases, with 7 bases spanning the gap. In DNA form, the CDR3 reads TGTGCCAGCAGCTTAGGACGGAGGCAGTTCTTC. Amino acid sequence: CASSLGRRQFF.

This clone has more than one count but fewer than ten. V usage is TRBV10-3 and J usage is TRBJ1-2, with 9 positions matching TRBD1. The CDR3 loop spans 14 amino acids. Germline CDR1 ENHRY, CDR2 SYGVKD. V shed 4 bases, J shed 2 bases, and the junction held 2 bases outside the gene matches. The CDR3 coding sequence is TGTGCCATCAGTGGGGACAGGGCGAACTATGGCTACACCTTC. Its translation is CAISGDRANYGYTF.

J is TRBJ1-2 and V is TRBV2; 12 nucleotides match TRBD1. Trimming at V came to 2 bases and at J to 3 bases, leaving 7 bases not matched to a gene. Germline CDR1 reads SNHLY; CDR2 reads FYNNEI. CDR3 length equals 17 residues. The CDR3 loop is CASSEPGQGALDYGYTF. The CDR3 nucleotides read TGTGCCAGCAGTGAACCGGGACAGGGGGCTTTGGACTATGGCTACACCTTC.

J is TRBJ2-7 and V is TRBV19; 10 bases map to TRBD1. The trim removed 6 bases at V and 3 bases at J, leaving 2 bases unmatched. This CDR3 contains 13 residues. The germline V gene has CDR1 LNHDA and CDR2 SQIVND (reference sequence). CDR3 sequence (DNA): TGTGCCAGTAGGGGACAGGGGAACTACGAGCAGTACTTC. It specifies CASRGQGNYEQYF.

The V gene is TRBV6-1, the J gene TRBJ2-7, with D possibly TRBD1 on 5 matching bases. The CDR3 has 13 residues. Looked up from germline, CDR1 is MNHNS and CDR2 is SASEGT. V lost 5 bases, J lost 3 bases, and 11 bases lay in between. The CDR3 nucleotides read TGTGCCAGCAGTAGACCTAGGGGCTACGAGCAGTACTTC. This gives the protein CASSRPRGYEQYF.

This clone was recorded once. In nucleotides, the CDR3 is TGTGCCAGTAGTATGGAACTAGCGGGGAGTGGGCTAGCCAAAAACATTCAGTACTTC. It specifies CASSMELAGSGLAKNIQYF. The V and J genes are TRBV19 and TRBJ2-4, with 10 nucleotides matching TRBD2. Germline values: CDR1 LNHDA, CDR2 SQIVND (reference sequence). CDR3 length: 19 amino acids. The V and J ends lost 3 bases and 0 bases, in that order; junction bases with no gene match: 11.

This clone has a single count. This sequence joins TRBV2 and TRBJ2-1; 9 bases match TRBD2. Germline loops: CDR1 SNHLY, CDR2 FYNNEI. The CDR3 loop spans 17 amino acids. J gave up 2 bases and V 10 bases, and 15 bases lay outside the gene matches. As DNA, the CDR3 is TGTGCCATAAGAGTGACTAGCGGTGGGGAGACCTACAATGAGCAGTTCTTC. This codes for CAIRVTSGGETYNEQFF.

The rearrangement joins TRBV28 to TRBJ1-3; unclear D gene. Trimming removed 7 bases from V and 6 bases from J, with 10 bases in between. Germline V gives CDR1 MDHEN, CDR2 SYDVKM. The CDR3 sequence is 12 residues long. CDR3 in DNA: TGTGCCAGCATGGGCTCGAAAAACACCATATATTTT. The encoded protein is CASMGSKNTIYF.

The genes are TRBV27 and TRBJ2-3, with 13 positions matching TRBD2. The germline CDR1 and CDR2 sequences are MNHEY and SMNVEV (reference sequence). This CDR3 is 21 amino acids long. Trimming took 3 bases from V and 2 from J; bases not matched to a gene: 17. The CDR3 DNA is TGTGCCAGCAGTTTGGGCACAATCCGGACTAGCGGGAGAGTGGACACAGATACGCAGTATTTT. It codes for CASSLGTIRTSGRVDTDTQYF.

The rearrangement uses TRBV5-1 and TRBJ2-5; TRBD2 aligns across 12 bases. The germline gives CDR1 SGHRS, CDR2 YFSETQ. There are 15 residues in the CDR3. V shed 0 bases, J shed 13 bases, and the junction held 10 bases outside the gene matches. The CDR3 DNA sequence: TGCGCCAGCAGCTTGGTTAGGACTAGCGGGGCGACTCTGTACTTC. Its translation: CASSLVRTSGATLYF.

The CDR3, as DNA: TGTGCCACTCCGACGGGGGACGGAAACACCATATATTTT. Translated: CATPTGDGNTIYF. This chain connects TRBV28 to TRBJ1-3; tentative D call: TRBD1 (5 bases). The CDR3 loop spans 13 amino acids. In germline, CDR1 is MDHEN, CDR2 SYDVKM. The V and J ends lost 10 bases and 4 bases respectively, with 14 bases between them.

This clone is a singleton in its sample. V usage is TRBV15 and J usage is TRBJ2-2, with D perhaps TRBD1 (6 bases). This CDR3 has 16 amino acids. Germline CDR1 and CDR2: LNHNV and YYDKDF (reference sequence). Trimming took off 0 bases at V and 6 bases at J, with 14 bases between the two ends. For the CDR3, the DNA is TGTGCCACCAGCAGAGACGGCCGACAGGATGCCGGGGAGCTGTTTTTT. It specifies CATSRDGRQDAGELFF.

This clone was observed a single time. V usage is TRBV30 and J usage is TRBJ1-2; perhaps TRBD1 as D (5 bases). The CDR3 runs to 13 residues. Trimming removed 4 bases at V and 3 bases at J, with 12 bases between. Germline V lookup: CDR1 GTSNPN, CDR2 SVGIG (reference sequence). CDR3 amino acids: CAWNRGGDYGYTF. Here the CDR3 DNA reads TGTGCCTGGAACCGGGGAGGGGACTATGGCTACACCTTC. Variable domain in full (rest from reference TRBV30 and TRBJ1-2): SQTIHQWPATLVQPVGSPLSLECTVEGTSNPNLYWYRQAAGRGLQLLFYSVGIGQISSEVPQNLSASRPQDRQFILSSKKLLLSDSGFYLCAWNRGGDYGYTFGSGTRLTVV.

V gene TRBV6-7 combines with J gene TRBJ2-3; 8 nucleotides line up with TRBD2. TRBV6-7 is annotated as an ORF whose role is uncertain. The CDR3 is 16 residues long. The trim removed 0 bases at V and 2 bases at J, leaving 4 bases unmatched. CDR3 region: CASSYSPAGVTDTQYF. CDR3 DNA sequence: TGTGCCAGCAGTTACTCTCCAGCGGGGGTCACAGATACGCAGTATTTT.

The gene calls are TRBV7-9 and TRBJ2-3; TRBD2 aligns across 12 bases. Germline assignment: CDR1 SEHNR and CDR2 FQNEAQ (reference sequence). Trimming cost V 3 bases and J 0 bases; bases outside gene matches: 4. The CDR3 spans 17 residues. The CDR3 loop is CASSLVGTSGSTDTQYF. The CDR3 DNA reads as TGTGCCAGCAGCTTGGTAGGGACTAGCGGGAGCACAGATACGCAGTATTTT.

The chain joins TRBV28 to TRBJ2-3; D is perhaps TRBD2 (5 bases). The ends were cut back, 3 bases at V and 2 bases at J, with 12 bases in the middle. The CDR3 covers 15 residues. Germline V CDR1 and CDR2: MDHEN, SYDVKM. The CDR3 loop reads CASSFNRGYTDTQYF. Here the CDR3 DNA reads TGTGCCAGCAGTTTTAATCGGGGTTACACAGATACGCAGTATTTT.

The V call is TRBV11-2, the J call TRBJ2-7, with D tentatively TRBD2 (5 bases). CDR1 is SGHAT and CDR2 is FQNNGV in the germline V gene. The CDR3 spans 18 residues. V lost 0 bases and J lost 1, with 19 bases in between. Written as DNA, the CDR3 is TGTGCCAGCAGCTTAGATCTTTTGGGGATTGGACTTTCCTACGAGCAGTACTTC. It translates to CASSLDLLGIGLSYEQYF. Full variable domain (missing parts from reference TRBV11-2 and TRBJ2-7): EAGVAQSPRYKIIEKRQSVAFWCNPISGHATLYWYQQILGQGPKLLIQFQNNGVVDDSQLPKDRFSAERLKGVDSTLKIQPAKLEDSAVYLCASSLDLLGIGLSYEQYFGPGTRLTVT.

The CDR3 spells CASGETEQYF. The DNA of the CDR3 is TGTGCCAGCGGGGAGACCGAGCAGTACTTC. This sequence joins TRBV2 and TRBJ2-7, with D perhaps matching TRBD2 (5 bases). The CDR3 is 10 residues long. The V gene's germline CDR1 is SNHLY and CDR2 FYNNEI. Trimming cost V 8 bases and J 6 bases, with 8 bases left between them.

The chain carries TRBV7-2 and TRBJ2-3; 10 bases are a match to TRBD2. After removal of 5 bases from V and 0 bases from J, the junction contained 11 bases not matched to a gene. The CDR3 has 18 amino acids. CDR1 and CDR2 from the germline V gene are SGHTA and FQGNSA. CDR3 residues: CASSTLTSGLASTDTQYF. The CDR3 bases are TGTGCCAGCAGCACCTTGACTAGCGGGTTGGCTAGCACAGATACGCAGTATTTT.

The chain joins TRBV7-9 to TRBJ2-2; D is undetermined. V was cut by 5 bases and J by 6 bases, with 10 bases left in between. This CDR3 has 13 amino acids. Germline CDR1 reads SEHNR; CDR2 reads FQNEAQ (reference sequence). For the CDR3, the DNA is TGTGCCAGCAGCCGGAGCAGATCCGGGGAGCTGTTTTTT. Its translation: CASSRSRSGELFF.

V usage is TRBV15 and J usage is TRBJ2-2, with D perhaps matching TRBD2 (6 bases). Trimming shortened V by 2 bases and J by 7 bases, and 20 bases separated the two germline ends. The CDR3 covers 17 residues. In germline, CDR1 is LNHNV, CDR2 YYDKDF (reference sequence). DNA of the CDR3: TGTGCCACCAGCAGATCTCTTTCGGGAGACCCAGGCGGGGAGCTGTTTTTT. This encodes CATSRSLSGDPGGELFF.

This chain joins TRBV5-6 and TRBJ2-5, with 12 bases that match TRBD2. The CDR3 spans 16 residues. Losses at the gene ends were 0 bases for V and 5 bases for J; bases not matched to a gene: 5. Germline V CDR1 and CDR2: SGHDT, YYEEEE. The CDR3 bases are TGTGCCAGCAGCTTGGCGCTAGCGGGAGGGCTGGAGACCCAGTACTTC. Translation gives CASSLALAGGLETQYF.

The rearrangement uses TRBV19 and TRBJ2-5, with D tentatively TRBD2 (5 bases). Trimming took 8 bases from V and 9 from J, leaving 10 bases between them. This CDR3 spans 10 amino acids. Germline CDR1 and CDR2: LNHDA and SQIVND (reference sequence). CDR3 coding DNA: TGTGCCAGTTCCGAGGGTCCCCAGTACTTC. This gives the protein CASSEGPQYF.

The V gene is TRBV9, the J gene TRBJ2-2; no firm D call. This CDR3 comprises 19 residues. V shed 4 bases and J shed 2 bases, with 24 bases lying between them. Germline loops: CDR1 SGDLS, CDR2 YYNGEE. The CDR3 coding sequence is TGTGCCAGCAGCCCAACCTCGTGGAGACTCAACCTTAACACCGGGGAGCTGTTTTTT. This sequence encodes CASSPTSWRLNLNTGELFF.

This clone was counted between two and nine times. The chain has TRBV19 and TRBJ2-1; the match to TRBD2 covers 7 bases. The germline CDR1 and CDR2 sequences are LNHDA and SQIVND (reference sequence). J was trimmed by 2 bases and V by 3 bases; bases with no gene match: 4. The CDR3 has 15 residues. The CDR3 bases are TGTGCCAGTAGTATGACTAGCCGCCCCTACAATGAGCAGTTCTTC. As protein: CASSMTSRPYNEQFF.

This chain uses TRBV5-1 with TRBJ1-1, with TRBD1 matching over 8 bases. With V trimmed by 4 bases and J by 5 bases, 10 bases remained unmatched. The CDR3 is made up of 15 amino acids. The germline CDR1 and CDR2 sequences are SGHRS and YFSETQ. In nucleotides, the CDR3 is TGCGCCAGCAGCATGCAGGGGGCGCGAATGACTGAAGCTTTCTTT. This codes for CASSMQGARMTEAFF.